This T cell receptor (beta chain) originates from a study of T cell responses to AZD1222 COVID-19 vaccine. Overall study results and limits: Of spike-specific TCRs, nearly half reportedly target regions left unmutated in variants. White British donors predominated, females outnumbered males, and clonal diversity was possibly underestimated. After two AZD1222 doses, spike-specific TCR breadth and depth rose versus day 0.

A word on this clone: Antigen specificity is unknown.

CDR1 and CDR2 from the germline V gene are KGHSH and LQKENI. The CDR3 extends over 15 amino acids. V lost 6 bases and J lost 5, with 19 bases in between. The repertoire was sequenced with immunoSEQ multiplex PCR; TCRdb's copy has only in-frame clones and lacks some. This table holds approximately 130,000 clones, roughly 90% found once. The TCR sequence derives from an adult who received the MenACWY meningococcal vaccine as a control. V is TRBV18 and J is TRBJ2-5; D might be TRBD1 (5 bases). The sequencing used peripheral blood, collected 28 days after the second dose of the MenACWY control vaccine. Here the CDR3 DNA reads TGTGCCAGCTCCCGAAAGGAGCAGGGTCCCGAGACCCAGTACTTC. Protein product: CASSRKEQGPETQYF. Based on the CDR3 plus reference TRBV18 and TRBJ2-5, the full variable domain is NAGVMQNPRHLVRRRGQEARLRCSPMKGHSHVYWYRQLPEEGLKFMVYLQKENIIDESGMPKERFSAEFPKEGPSILRIQQVVRGDSAAYFCASSRKEQGPETQYFGPGTRLLVL.